This T cell receptor beta chain was captured in a study of technical replicates of blood from a handful of donors. The table came from immunoSEQ multiplex PCR; TCRdb's copy has only in-frame clones and leaves some out. The data show about 81,000 clones, 95% seen once. CDR3 size: 15 residues. V lost 4 bases and J lost 6; bases outside the gene matches: 11. CDR1 is SGHVS and CDR2 is FNYEAQ in the germline V gene. The TCR sequence derives from a human donor in good health. This chain uses TRBV7-6 with TRBJ2-7; 8 bases are shared with TRBD1. The specimen was T cells isolated from PBMCs. CDR3 sequence reads: CASSSYRDRRGEQYF. The CDR3 coding sequence is TGTGCCAGCAGCTCATACCGGGACAGGCGAGGCGAGCAGTACTTC.